Listed below are T cell receptor beta chains from one sample, sequenced in a study of blood T cell repertoires in COVID-19. Only in-frame clones appear in the TCRdb table, and some are missing; sequencing was by immunoSEQ multiplex PCR. The sample lists roughly 110,000 clones, more than 80% occurring once. Sequencing input: peripheral blood. Receptors originate from a woman aged 60-70 years with COVID-19, enrolled during active disease. Each CDR3 is given with its conserved first and last residue. The D gene is left open where the match is weak. Some rows have no size entry. The others give once, few or many, or a class for an expanded clone.

>TRBV5-6|TRBJ1-4|once|-
CASSSDSKNEKLFF
TGTGCCAGCAGCTCAGACAGTAAGAATGAAAAACTGTTTTTT
>TRBV7-6|TRBJ1-2|-|TRBD1
CASSRTGDDGYTF
TGTGCCAGCAGCAGGACAGGGGATGATGGCTACACCTTC
>TRBV19|TRBJ2-2|-|TRBD2
CASSPTSGGGELFF
TGTGCCAGTAGTCCAACTAGCGGGGGTGGGGAGCTGTTTTTT
>TRBV6-2/TRBV6-3|TRBJ1-1|once|-
CASSYEAMNTEAFF
TGTGCCAGCAGTTACGAGGCCATGAACACTGAAGCTTTCTTT
>TRBV6-6|TRBJ1-2|-|-
CASSSTTAIFASGYTF
TGTGCCAGCAGTTCCACGACAGCCATTTTTGCTAGTGGCTACACCTTC
>TRBV28|TRBJ1-2|-|TRBD1
CASTLGQGVYGYTF
TGTGCCAGCACCTTGGGACAGGGTGTCTATGGCTACACCTTC
>TRBV10-3|TRBJ2-2|-|-
CAISQEGARSTGELFF
TGTGCCATCAGCCAGGAGGGGGCTAGAAGCACCGGGGAGCTGTTTTTT
>TRBV30|TRBJ2-5|once|TRBD2
CAWSGTSGVGETQYF
TGTGCCTGGAGTGGAACTAGCGGGGTAGGAGAGACCCAGTACTTC
>TRBV5-6|TRBJ1-3|-|TRBD1
CASSPPGQGSLPGNTIYF
TGTGCCAGCAGCCCTCCGGGACAGGGGAGCTTGCCTGGAAACACCATATATTTT
>TRBV6-2/TRBV6-3|TRBJ2-7|-|TRBD1
CASSYRLGQGDGYEQYF
TGTGCCAGCAGTTACCGCCTGGGACAGGGGGACGGCTACGAGCAGTACTTC
>TRBV9|TRBJ2-5|-|TRBD2
CASSVARGEETQYF
TGTGCCAGCAGCGTAGCTCGGGGGGAAGAGACCCAGTACTTC
>TRBV3-1/TRBV3-2|TRBJ1-2|-|TRBD1
CASSHGTGLIYGYTF
TGTGCCAGCAGCCATGGGACAGGGTTAATCTATGGCTACACCTTC